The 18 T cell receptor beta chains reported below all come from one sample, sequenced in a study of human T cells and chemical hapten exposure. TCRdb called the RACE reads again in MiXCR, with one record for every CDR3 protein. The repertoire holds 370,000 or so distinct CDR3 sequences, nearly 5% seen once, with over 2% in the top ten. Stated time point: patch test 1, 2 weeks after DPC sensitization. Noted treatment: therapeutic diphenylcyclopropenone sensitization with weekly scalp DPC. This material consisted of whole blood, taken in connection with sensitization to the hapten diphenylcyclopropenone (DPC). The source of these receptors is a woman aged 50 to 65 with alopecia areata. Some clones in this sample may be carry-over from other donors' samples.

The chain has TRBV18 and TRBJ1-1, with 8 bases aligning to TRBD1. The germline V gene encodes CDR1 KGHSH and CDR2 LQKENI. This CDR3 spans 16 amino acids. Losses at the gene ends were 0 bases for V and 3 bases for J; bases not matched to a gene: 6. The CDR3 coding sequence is TGTGCCAGCTCACCACCGAGCAGGGGGCCGCACACTGAAGCTTTCTTT. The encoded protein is CASSPPSRGPHTEAFF.

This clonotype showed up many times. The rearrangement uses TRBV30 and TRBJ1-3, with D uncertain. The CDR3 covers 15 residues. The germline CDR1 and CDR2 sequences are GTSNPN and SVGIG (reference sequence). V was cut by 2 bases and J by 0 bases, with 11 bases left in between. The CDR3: CAWSFGRSSGNTIYF. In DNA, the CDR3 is TGTGCCTGGAGTTTCGGACGGAGCTCTGGAAACACCATATATTTT.

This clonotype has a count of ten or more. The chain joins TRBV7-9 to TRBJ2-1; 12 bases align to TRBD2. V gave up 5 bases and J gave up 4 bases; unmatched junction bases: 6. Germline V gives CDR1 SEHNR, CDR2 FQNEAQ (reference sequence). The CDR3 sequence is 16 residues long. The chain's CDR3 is CASSPRTSGTYNEQFF. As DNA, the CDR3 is TGTGCCAGCAGCCCCAGGACTAGCGGGACTTACAATGAGCAGTTCTTC.

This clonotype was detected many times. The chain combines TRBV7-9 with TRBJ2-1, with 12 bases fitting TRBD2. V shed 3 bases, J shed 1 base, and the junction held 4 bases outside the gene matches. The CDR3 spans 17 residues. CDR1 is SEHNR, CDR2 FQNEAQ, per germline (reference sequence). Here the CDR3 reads CASSFPTSGSSYNEQFF. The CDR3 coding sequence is TGTGCCAGCAGCTTCCCGACTAGCGGGAGTTCCTACAATGAGCAGTTCTTC.

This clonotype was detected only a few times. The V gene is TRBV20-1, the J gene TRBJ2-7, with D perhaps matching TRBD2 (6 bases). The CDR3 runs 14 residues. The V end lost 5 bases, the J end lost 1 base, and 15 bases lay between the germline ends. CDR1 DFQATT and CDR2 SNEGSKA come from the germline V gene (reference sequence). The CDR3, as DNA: TGCAGTGCTCCACCGGGACTCGTATCCTACGAGCAGTACTTC. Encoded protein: CSAPPGLVSYEQYF.

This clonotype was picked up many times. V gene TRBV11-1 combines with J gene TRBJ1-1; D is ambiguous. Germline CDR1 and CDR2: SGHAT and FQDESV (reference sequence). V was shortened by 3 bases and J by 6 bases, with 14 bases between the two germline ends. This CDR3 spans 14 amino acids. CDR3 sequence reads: CASSFSGARAEAFF. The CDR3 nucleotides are TGTGCCAGCAGCTTTTCTGGTGCGAGGGCTGAAGCTTTCTTT.

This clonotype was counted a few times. The CDR3 bases are TGCAGCGTCGGTGGGACCCTCTCCTATGGCTACACCTTC. This encodes CSVGGTLSYGYTF. The chain recombines TRBV29-1 with TRBJ1-2, with a possible D match to TRBD1 (5 bases). Trimming took off 6 bases at V and 4 bases at J, with 15 bases between the two ends. Germline V lookup: CDR1 SQVTM, CDR2 ANQGSEA. This CDR3 region has 13 residues.

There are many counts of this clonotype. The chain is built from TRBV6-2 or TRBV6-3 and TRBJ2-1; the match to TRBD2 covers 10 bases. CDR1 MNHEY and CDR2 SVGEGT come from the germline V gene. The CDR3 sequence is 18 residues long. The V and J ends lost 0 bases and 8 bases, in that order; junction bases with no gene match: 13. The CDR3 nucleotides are TGTGCCAGCAGTTACTCGAGATTAAGGCTAGCGGGAGTCGATGAGCAGTTCTTC. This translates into CASSYSRLRLAGVDEQFF.

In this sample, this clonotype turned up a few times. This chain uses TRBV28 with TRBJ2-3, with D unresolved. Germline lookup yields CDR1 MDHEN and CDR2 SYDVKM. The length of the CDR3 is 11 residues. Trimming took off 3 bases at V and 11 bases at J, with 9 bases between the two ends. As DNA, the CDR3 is TGTGCCAGCAGTTTGTCCGGCGGGCAGTATTTT. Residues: CASSLSGGQYF. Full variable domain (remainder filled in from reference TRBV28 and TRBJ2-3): DVKVTQSSRYLVKRTGEKVFLECVQDMDHENMFWYRQDPGLGLRLIYFSYDVKMKEKGDIPEGYSVSREKKERFSLILESASTNQTSMYLCASSLSGGQYFGPGTRLTVL.

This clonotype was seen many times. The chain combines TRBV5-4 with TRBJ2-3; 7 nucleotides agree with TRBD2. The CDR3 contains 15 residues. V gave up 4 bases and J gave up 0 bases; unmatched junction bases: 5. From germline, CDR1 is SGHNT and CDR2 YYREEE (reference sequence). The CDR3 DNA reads TGTGCCAGCAGCCTAACTAGCGCCAGCACAGATACGCAGTATTTT. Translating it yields CASSLTSASTDTQYF.

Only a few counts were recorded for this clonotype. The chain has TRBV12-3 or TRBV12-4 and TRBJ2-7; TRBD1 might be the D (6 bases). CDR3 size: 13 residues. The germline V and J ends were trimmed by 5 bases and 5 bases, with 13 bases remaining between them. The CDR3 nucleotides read TGTGCCAGCAGTCGCCTACAGGGCAACGAGCAGTACTTC. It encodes CASSRLQGNEQYF.

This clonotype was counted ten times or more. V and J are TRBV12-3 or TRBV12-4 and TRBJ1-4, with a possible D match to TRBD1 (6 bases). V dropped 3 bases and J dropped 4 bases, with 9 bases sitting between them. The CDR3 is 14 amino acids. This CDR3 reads CASSFHRDNEKLFF. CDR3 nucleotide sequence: TGTGCCAGCAGTTTCCACAGGGATAATGAAAAACTGTTTTTT.

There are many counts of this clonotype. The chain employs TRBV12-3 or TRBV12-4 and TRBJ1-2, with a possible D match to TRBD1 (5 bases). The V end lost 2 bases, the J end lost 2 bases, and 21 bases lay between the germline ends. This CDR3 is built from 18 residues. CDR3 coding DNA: TGTGCCAGCAGTTTAAACCCCCCGTTCGGGGGACGCAACTATGGCTACACCTTC. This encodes CASSLNPPFGGRNYGYTF.

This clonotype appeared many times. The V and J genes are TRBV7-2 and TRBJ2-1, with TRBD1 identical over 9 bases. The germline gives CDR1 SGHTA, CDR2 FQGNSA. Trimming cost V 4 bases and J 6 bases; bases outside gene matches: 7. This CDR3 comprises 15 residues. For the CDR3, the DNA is TGTGCCAGCAGCTCGCGGACAGGGGCGGGCAATGAGCAGTTCTTC. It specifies CASSSRTGAGNEQFF.

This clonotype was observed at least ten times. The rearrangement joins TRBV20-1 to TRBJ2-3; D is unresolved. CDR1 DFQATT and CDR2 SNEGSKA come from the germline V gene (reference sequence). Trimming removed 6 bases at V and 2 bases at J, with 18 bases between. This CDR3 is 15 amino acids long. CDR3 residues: CSATDAARNTDTQYF. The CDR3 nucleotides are TGCAGTGCAACTGATGCAGCGAGAAACACAGATACGCAGTATTTT.

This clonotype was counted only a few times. As DNA, the CDR3 is TGTGCCAGCAGTTTATTTTTTCGCGGGGGGCGTAATCAGCCCCAGCATTTT. It codes for CASSLFFRGGRNQPQHF. V is TRBV28 and J is TRBJ1-5; possibly TRBD1 for D (6 bases). The CDR3 loop spans 17 amino acids. From germline, CDR1 is MDHEN and CDR2 SYDVKM. Trimming stripped 1 base from V and 4 bases from J, with 17 bases between.

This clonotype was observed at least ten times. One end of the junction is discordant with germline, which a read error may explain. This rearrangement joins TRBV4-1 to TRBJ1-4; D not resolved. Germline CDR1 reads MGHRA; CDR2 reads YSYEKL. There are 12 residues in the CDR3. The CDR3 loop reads CASSTVNGKLFF. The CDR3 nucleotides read TGCGCCAGCAGTACGGTTAATGGAAAACTGTTTTTT.

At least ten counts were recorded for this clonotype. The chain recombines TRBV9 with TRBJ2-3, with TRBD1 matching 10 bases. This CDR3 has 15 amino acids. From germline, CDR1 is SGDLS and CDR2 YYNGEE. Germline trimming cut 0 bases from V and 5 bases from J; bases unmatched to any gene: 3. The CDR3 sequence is CASSVAGQGVDTQYF. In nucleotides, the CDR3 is TGTGCCAGCAGCGTAGCAGGACAGGGGGTAGATACGCAGTATTTT.